This TCR beta chain was captured in a study of cytomegalovirus exposure and HLA in healthy donors. For the study at large: The roughly 120 validation repertoires, a later analysis reported, used the same platform as the 666 first-cohort repertoires.

Trimming stripped 5 bases from V and 4 bases from J, with 17 bases between. The CDR3 totals 15 residues. CDR1 and CDR2 from the germline V gene are MNHEY and SMNVEV (reference sequence). Findings of the study overall: Both high specificity and high sensitivity reportedly marked the classifier's diagnosis of cytomegalovirus status. In a later analysis, first-cohort TCR clusters were found to tend to co-occur in the 120 or so validation repertoires.

Remarks on this clone: The antigen is not known.

Assay: immunoSEQ multiplex PCR; the TCRdb copy retains only in-frame clones and omits some. The table records about 240,000 clones, approximately 87% of them present only once. This chain connects TRBV27 to TRBJ1-1, with D perhaps matching TRBD1 (6 bases). Sequencing was done on a sample of PBMCs. This sequence originates from a man younger than 30 in good health and CMV-seronegative. In nucleotides, the CDR3 is TGTGCCAGCAGTCCACGGACAGATCTCTCCACTGAAGCTTTCTTT. Protein: CASSPRTDLSTEAFF.